The T cell receptor beta chain described here comes from a study of regulatory T cells in long-lasting Graves disease. Study-wide results and caveats: When disease was persistent, TRBV28, TRBJ1-2 and TRBJ2-5 were the favored segments. Patients with persistent disease shared some 3,000 public clonotypes, outpacing the 966 shared by new patients.

V dropped 6 bases and J dropped 6 bases, with 12 bases sitting between them. Germline loops: CDR1 LGHDT, CDR2 YNNKEL (reference sequence). CDR3 size: 13 residues. TCR beta libraries were built with iRepertoire HTBI primers and Arm-PCR of CDR3 regions. Via MiXCR, TCRdb re-called the multiplex PCR reads, giving one row per CDR3 protein. This table has 200,000 to 250,000 distinct CDR3 sequences, about 18% appearing once. Time point given: newly diagnosed GD, antithyroid drugs for less than 3 months. PBMC-derived RNA was used for the TCR library. Doctors identified Graves' disease using the American Thyroid Association guidelines. Notes on this clonotype: Its antigen is still unknown.

This specimen was peripheral blood mononuclear cells (PBMCs), taken at new diagnosis, from a patient treated with antithyroid drugs. The receptor was derived from a female donor with Graves disease. The chain employs TRBV3-1 and TRBJ1-3; D may be TRBD1 (5 bases). The DNA of the CDR3 is TGTGCCAGCAGACCCCAGGGAGAAAACACCATATATTTT. Its protein is CASRPQGENTIYF.